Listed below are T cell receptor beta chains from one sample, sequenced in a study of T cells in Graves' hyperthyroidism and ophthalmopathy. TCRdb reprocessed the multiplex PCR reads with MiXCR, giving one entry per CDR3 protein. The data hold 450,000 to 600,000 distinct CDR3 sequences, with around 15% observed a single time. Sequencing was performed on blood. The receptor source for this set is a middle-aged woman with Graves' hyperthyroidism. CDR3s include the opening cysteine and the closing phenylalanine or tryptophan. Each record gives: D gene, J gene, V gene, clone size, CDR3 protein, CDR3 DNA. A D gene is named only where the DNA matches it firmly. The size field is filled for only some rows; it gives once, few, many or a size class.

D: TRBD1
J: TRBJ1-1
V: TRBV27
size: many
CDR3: CASSLRGTGLKNTEAFF
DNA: TGTGCCAGCAGTTTACGGGGGACAGGGCTAAAGAACACTGAAGCTTTCTTT

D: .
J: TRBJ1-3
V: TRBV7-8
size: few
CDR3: CASSLAPNSGNTIYF
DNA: TGTGCCAGCAGCTTAGCACCAAACTCTGGAAACACCATATATTTT

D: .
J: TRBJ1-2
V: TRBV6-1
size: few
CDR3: CASSEVGYTF
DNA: TGTGCCAGCAGTGAAGTGGGCTACACCTTC

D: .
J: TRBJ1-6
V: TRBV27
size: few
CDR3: CASSHQKQGKGDSPLHF
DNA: TGTGCCAGCAGTCACCAAAAACAAGGAAAAGGGGATTCACCCCTCCACTTT

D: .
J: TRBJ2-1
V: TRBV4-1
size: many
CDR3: CASSQGGRGEWEQFF
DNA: TGCGCCAGCAGCCAAGGGGGACGGGGCGAATGGGAGCAGTTCTTC

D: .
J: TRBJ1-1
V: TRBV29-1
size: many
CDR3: CSVAAGKKNTEAFF
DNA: TGCAGCGTTGCGGCAGGTAAGAAGAACACTGAAGCTTTCTTT

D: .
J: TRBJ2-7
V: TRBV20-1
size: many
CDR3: CSARPGQISYEQYF
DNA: TGCAGTGCTAGGCCCGGACAGATATCCTACGAGCAGTACTTC

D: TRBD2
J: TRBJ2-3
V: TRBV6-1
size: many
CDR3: CASSELAGIDDTQYF
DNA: TGTGCCAGCAGTGAACTAGCGGGAATCGATGATACGCAGTATTTT

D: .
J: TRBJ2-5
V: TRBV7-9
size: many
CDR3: CASSLDEGETQYF
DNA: TGTGCCAGCAGCTTAGATGAGGGGGAGACCCAGTACTTC

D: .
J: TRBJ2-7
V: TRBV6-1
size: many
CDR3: CASSGRADRPYEQYF
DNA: TGTGCCAGCAGTGGGAGGGCGGACCGCCCTTACGAGCAGTACTTC

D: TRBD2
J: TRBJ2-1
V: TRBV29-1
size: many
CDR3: CSVEGLAVVSSYNEQFF
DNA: TGCAGCGTTGAAGGACTAGCGGTTGTCAGCTCCTACAATGAGCAGTTCTTC

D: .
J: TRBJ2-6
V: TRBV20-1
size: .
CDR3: CSAMTGANVLTF
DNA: TGCAGTGCTATGACAGGGGCCAACGTCCTGACTTTC

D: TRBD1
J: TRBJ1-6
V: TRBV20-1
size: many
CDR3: CSARDSGQVNSPLHF
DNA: TGCAGTGCTAGAGACTCGGGACAGGTCAATTCACCCCTCCACTTT

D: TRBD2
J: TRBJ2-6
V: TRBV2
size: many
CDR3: CASSGPSGRAGANVLTF
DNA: TGTGCCAGCAGTGGCCCTAGCGGGAGGGCTGGGGCCAACGTCCTGACTTTC

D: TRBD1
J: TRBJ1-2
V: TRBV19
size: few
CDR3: CASSSRTGGFGSGYTF
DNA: TGTGCCAGTAGTTCCCGGACAGGGGGATTTGGAAGTGGCTACACCTTC

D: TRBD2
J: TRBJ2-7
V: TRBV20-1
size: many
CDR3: CSASSTSGLSYEQYF
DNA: TGCAGTGCTAGTTCGACTAGCGGTCTATCCTACGAGCAGTACTTC

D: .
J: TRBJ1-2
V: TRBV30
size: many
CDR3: CAWTGNQGYTF
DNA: TGTGCCTGGACAGGGAATCAAGGCTACACCTTC

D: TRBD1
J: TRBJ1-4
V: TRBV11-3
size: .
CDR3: CASSLYRPTGATNEKLFF
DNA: TGTGCCAGCAGCCTATACCGACCCACAGGGGCAACTAATGAAAAACTGTTTTTT

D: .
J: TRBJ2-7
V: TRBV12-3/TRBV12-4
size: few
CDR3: CASTPGPSYEQYF
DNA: TGTGCCAGCACCCCTGGGCCCTCCTACGAGCAGTACTTC

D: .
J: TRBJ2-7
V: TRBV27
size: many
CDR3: CASSPRGDEQYF
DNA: TGTGCCAGCAGTCCCCGTGGCGACGAGCAGTACTTC

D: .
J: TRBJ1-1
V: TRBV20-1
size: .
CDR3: CSAVEGGFMNTEAFF
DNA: TGCAGTGCCGTAGAGGGGGGTTTCATGAACACTGAAGCTTTCTTT

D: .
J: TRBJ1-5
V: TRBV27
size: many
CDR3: CASSFRGAEQPQHF
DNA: TGTGCCAGCAGTTTTAGGGGGGCGGAGCAGCCCCAGCATTTT

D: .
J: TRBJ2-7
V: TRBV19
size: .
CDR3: CASSLQGFSNEQYF
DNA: TGTGCCAGTAGCTTACAGGGTTTTTCAAACGAGCAGTACTTC

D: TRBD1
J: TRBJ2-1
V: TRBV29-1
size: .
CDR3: CSVAGTALGNEQFF
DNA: TGCAGCGTAGCCGGGACAGCTCTCGGCAATGAGCAGTTCTTC

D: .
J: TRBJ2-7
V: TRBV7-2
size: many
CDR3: CASSLALQPYEQYF
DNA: TGTGCCAGCAGCTTAGCGCTACAACCCTACGAGCAGTACTTC

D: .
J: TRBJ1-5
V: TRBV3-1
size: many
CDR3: CASSPQGNQPQHF
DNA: TGTGCCAGCAGCCCCCAGGGGAATCAGCCCCAGCATTTT

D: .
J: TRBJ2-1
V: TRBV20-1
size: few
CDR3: CSARGASEKNNEQFF
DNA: TGCAGTGCTAGAGGTGCTAGCGAAAAGAACAATGAGCAGTTCTTC

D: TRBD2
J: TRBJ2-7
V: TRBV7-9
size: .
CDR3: CASSHPGRGGPSYEQYF
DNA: TGTGCCAGCAGCCATCCCGGGCGGGGAGGGCCCTCCTACGAGCAGTACTTC

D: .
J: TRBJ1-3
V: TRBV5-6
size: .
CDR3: CASSLQRFSGNTIYF
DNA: TGTGCCAGCAGCTTGCAAAGGTTCTCTGGAAACACCATATATTTT

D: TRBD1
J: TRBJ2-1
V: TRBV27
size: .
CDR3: CASSKGQGEISYNEQFF
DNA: TGTGCCAGCAGTAAAGGACAGGGGGAGATTTCCTACAATGAGCAGTTCTTC

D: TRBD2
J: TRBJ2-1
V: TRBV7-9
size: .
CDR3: CASSPGGGVYNEQFF
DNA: TGTGCCAGCAGCCCCGGGGGGGGGGTCTACAATGAGCAGTTCTTC

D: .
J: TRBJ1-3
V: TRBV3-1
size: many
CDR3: CASSQGPDSGNTIYF
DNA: TGTGCCAGCAGCCAAGGACCAGACTCTGGAAACACCATATATTTT

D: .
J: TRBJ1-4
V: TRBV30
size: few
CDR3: CAWSGQNEKLFF
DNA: TGTGCCTGGAGTGGACAGAATGAAAAACTGTTTTTT

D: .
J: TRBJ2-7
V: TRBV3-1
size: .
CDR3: CASSPGLRIHEQYF
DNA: TGTGCCAGCAGCCCGGGACTTCGAATCCACGAGCAGTACTTC

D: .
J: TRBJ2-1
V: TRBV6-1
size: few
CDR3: CASSEGSWGGHEQFF
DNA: TGTGCCAGCAGTGAGGGTAGCTGGGGGGGGCATGAGCAGTTCTTC

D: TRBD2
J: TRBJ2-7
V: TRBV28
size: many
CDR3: CASSLGTSPYEQYF
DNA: TGTGCCAGCAGTTTAGGGACTAGCCCCTACGAGCAGTACTTC

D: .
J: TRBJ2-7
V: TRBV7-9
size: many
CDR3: CASSLGPLPGEQYF
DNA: TGTGCCAGCAGCTTAGGTCCGCTACCGGGGGAGCAGTACTTC

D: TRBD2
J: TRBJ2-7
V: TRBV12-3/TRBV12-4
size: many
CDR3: CASSLMRASGAYEQYF
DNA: TGTGCCAGCAGTTTGATGCGGGCTAGCGGGGCCTACGAGCAGTACTTC

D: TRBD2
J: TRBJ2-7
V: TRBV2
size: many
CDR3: CASAGTSGRAAGEQYF
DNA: TGTGCCAGCGCAGGGACTAGCGGGAGGGCCGCGGGGGAGCAGTACTTC

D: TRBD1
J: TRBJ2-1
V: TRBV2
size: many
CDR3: CASSRDRGSNEQFF
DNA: TGTGCCAGCAGCAGGGACAGGGGTAGCAATGAGCAGTTCTTC

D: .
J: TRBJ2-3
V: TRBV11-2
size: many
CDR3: CASSALGATPDTQYF
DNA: TGTGCCAGCAGCGCACTAGGGGCTACACCAGATACGCAGTATTTT

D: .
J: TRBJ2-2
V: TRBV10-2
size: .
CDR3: CASGDYYDYANTGELFF
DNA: TGCGCCAGCGGGGATTACTACGACTACGCGAACACCGGGGAGCTGTTTTTT

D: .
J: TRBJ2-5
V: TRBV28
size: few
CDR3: CASSLGGLPGIETQYF
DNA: TGTGCCAGCAGTCTGGGGGGACTCCCCGGTATAGAGACCCAGTACTTC

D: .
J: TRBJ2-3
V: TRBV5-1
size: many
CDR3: CASSLGERTDTQYF
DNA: TGCGCCAGCAGCTTGGGGGAGCGCACAGATACGCAGTATTTT

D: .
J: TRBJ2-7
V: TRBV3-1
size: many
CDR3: CASSQWQTGTEQYF
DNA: TGTGCCAGCAGCCAATGGCAAACAGGGACCGAGCAGTACTTC

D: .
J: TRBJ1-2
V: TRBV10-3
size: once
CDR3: CAISESAGSGYTF
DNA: TGTGCCATCAGTGAGTCGGCAGGGAGTGGCTACACCTTC

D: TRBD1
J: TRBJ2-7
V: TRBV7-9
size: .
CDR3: CASSSTQGAYYEQYF
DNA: TGTGCCAGCAGCTCTACCCAGGGGGCTTACTACGAGCAGTACTTC

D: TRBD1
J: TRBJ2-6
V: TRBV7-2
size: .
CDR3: CASSFNRGRLFGANVLTF
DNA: TGTGCCAGCAGCTTTAACAGGGGGCGATTGTTTGGGGCCAACGTCCTGACTTTC

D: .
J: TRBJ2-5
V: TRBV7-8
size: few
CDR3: CASSPRERQIQETQYF
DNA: TGTGCCAGCAGCCCACGGGAACGACAGATCCAAGAGACCCAGTACTTC

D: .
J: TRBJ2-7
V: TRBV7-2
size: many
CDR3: CASSLGASTYEQYF
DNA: TGTGCCAGCAGCTTAGGGGCTAGCACCTACGAGCAGTACTTC

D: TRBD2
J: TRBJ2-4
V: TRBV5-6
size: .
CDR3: CASSGTSGILAKNIQYF
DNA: TGTGCCAGCAGCGGGACTAGCGGGATTCTAGCCAAAAACATTCAGTACTTC

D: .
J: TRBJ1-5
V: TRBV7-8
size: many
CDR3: CASSMSGDSNQPQHF
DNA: TGTGCCAGCAGCATGTCAGGGGATAGCAATCAGCCCCAGCATTTT

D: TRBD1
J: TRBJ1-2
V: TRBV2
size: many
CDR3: CASSVDRGYGYTF
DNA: TGTGCCAGCAGTGTCGACAGGGGTTATGGCTACACCTTC

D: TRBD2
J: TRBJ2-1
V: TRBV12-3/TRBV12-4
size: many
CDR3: CASRPTGTSNNEQFF
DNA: TGTGCCAGCAGACCGACCGGGACTAGCAACAATGAGCAGTTCTTC